One sample yielded the 23 T cell receptor beta chains listed below, sequenced in a study of blood T cell repertoires in COVID-19. Profiling relied on immunoSEQ multiplex PCR, and the TCRdb table lists in-frame clones only, not all of them. The data hold under 250,000 clones, with about 80% observed a single time. The sequencing sample was made of PBMCs or T cells enriched from blood (not recorded which). All receptors derive from a woman in her fifties or sixties who had been exposed to COVID-19.

This chain connects TRBV29-1 to TRBJ1-1; D gene uncertain. Germline CDR1 reads SQVTM; CDR2 reads ANQGSEA. The CDR3 loop spans 12 amino acids. Trimming took 7 bases from V and 10 from J, leaving 19 bases between them. CDR3: CSGFEGAKGAFF. The CDR3 nucleotides read TGCAGCGGTTTTGAGGGCGCGAAGGGAGCTTTCTTT.

The chain recombines TRBV12-3 or TRBV12-4 with TRBJ1-3; no firm D call. The CDR3 loop spans 12 amino acids. V was pared by 5 bases and J by 7 bases, with 9 bases between. This CDR3 is CASSTRRNTIYF. The CDR3 bases are TGTGCCAGCAGTACCCGGCGGAACACCATATATTTT.

The V call is TRBV2, the J call TRBJ2-7, with D perhaps TRBD2 (5 bases). This CDR3 is built from 13 residues. CDR1 and CDR2 (germline): SNHLY, FYNNEI. Trimming shortened V by 6 bases and J by 6 bases, and 15 bases separated the two germline ends. CDR3 DNA sequence: TGTGCCAGCAGCCCCGCCGGGATTTCCGAGCAGTACTTC. Protein product: CASSPAGISEQYF.

V gene TRBV6-5 combines with J gene TRBJ2-3; 11 bases line up with TRBD1. This CDR3 has 15 residues. V dropped 6 bases and J dropped 2; count of bases not matched to a gene: 4. Germline CDR1 reads MNHEY; CDR2 reads SVGAGI. DNA for the CDR3: TGTGCCAGCAGGGGGGACAGGGGGGTCACAGATACGCAGTATTTT. Its translation is CASRGDRGVTDTQYF.

The chain is built from TRBV7-6 and TRBJ1-5, with 9 bases matching TRBD1. The CDR3 runs 15 residues. Germline V CDR1 and CDR2: SGHVS, FNYEAQ. With 1 base clipped from V and 5 bases from J, the junction kept 3 bases outside the gene matches. CDR3 nucleotides: TGTGCCAGCAGCTTAGGGACAGGGGCAGATCAGCCCCAGCATTTT. Protein: CASSLGTGADQPQHF.

The chain links TRBV27 to TRBJ1-2; D gene uncertain. Germline V gene data show CDR1 as MNHEY and CDR2 as SMNVEV (reference sequence). V was clipped by 4 bases and J by 8 bases, with 11 bases between them. The CDR3 extends over 12 amino acids. CDR3 coding DNA: TGTGCCAGCAGTTCGCGGGGTGTCGGCTACACCTTC. Translation gives CASSSRGVGYTF.

The chain carries TRBV28 and TRBJ1-4, with D perhaps TRBD1 (6 bases). The CDR3 length is 15 residues. Between the trimmed V and J ends, which lost 4 bases and 2 bases, there was a span of 11 bases. Germline CDR1 reads MDHEN; CDR2 reads SYDVKM. The CDR3 here is CASSSRDTTNEKLFF. The CDR3 bases are TGTGCCAGCAGTTCCCGGGACACCACTAATGAAAAACTGTTTTTT.

This chain links TRBV3-1 (or the pseudogene TRBV3-2) with TRBJ1-6, with no clear D. The CDR3 spans 14 residues. Germline V gives CDR1 LGHDT, CDR2 YNNKEL (reference sequence). V was pared by 2 bases and J by 10 bases, with 12 bases between. The CDR3 sequence: CASSQSGRGSPLHF. The CDR3, as DNA: TGTGCCAGCAGCCAATCTGGACGCGGGTCACCCCTCCACTTT.

V usage is TRBV6-5 and J usage is TRBJ2-1; 10 bases fit TRBD2. The germline gives CDR1 MNHEY, CDR2 SVGAGI. The V gene end was trimmed by 10 bases and the J gene end by 8 bases; junction bases not matched to a gene: 14. CDR3 length: 15 amino acids. CDR3 in DNA: TGTGCCACCATGGTACTAGCGGGGCTGTCATATGAGCAGTTCTTC. Amino acid sequence: CATMVLAGLSYEQFF.

J is TRBJ2-7 and V is TRBV23-1; perhaps TRBD2 as D (7 bases). TRBV23-1 is an ORF for which the function is uncertain. Trimming cost V 7 bases and J 3 bases, with 22 bases left between them. The CDR3 runs to 16 residues. CDR3: CASTPRARGGNYEQYF. The CDR3 DNA reads as TGCGCCAGCACCCCGAGGGCGAGGGGGGGAAACTACGAGCAGTACTTC.

The chain is built from TRBV2 and TRBJ1-5; D possibly corresponds to TRBD1 (6 bases). Per germline, CDR1 SNHLY and CDR2 FYNNEI. The CDR3 consists of 13 residues. Trimming took 7 bases from V and 4 from J, leaving 11 bases between them. The CDR3 nucleotides are TGTGCCAGCACGACAGGCCTAAATCAGCCCCAGCATTTT. Its protein is CASTTGLNQPQHF.

This clone appeared once. The rearrangement uses TRBV28 and TRBJ1-6; 8 bases fit TRBD1. V shed 4 bases, J shed 7 bases, and the junction held 3 bases outside the gene matches. The CDR3 contains 14 residues. The germline CDR1 and CDR2 sequences are MDHEN and SYDVKM. The CDR3 spells CASSWQGANSPLHF. The CDR3, as DNA: TGTGCCAGCAGTTGGCAGGGGGCGAATTCACCCCTCCACTTT.

The V call is TRBV6-5, the J call TRBJ1-2, with D uncertain. Germline CDR1 and CDR2: MNHEY and SVGAGI. V was pared by 5 bases and J by 2 bases, with 15 bases between. The CDR3 totals 15 residues. The CDR3 is CASSLHRRPNYGYTF. CDR3 DNA: TGTGCCAGCAGTCTTCACAGAAGACCAAACTATGGCTACACCTTC.

The genes are TRBV11-2 and TRBJ1-1; unclear D gene. Trimming cost V 2 bases and J 0 bases, with 10 bases left between them. Germline V CDR1 and CDR2: SGHAT, FQNNGV. This CDR3 spans 15 amino acids. The CDR3 DNA sequence: TGTGCCAGCAGCTTAACGGAGGGAATGAACACTGAAGCTTTCTTT. Translated, it gives CASSLTEGMNTEAFF.

This sequence joins TRBV29-1 and TRBJ1-3; 9 nucleotides agree with TRBD1. The germline CDR1 and CDR2 sequences are SQVTM and ANQGSEA. The CDR3 length is 14 residues. Trimming cost V 7 bases and J 3 bases; bases outside gene matches: 7. CDR3 in DNA: TGCAGCGCAGCGGGACAGGGAAATGGAAACACCATATATTTT. Amino acid sequence: CSAAGQGNGNTIYF.

The rearrangement links TRBV19 to TRBJ2-2, with D maybe TRBD2 (7 bases). V lost 3 bases to trimming and J lost 5 bases, with 13 bases between them. The CDR3 contains 15 residues. Germline V gene data show CDR1 as LNHDA and CDR2 as SQIVND (reference sequence). The CDR3 spells CASSIGGRATGELFF. Here the CDR3 DNA reads TGTGCCAGTAGTATCGGGGGGCGGGCAACCGGGGAGCTGTTTTTT. The full variable domain, rest sourced from reference TRBV19 and TRBJ2-2, is DGGITQSPKYLFRKEGQNVTLSCEQNLNHDAMYWYRQDPGQGLRLIYYSQIVNDFQKGDIAEGYSVSREKKESFPLTVTSAQKNPTAFYLCASSIGGRATGELFFGEGSRLTVL.

This rearrangement joins TRBV5-6 to TRBJ2-5, with D unclear. Germline V CDR1 and CDR2: SGHDT, YYEEEE. Trimming cost V 2 bases and J 1 base, with 6 bases left between them. The CDR3 totals 13 residues. The CDR3 loop is CASSFFRQETQYF. CDR3 DNA: TGTGCCAGCAGCTTTTTCCGCCAAGAGACCCAGTACTTC. The entire variable domain, with the rest obtained from reference TRBV5-6 and TRBJ2-5, is as follows: DAGVTQSPTHLIKTRGQQVTLRCSPKSGHDTVSWYQQALGQGPQFIFQYYEEEERQRGNFPDRFSGHQFPNYSSELNVNALLLGDSALYLCASSFFRQETQYFGPGTRLLVL.

The chain joins TRBV15 to TRBJ1-2; D gene unclear. V lost 0 bases, J lost 5 bases, and 13 bases lay in between. Germline V gene data show CDR1 as LNHNV and CDR2 as YYDKDF (reference sequence). This CDR3 is 15 amino acids long. The CDR3 nucleotides read TGTGCCACCAGCAGAGATATCGGGAGAGAGTATGGCTACACCTTC. Its protein is CATSRDIGREYGYTF.

V usage is TRBV4-3 and J usage is TRBJ2-3, with D perhaps TRBD2 (6 bases). The ends were cut back, 4 bases at V and 4 bases at J, with 12 bases in the middle. CDR3 length: 14 amino acids. Germline CDR1 and CDR2: LGHNA and YSLEER. CDR3 sequence: CASSRGVPADTQYF. CDR3 coding DNA: TGCGCCAGCAGCCGCGGGGTCCCGGCAGATACGCAGTATTTT.

This clone was recorded at least ten times. This chain links TRBV6-2 or TRBV6-3 with TRBJ1-1, with D hard to call. Trimming left V 2 bases short and J 0 bases short, with 7 bases between. CDR1 is MNHEY, CDR2 SVGEGT, per germline. CDR3 length equals 14 residues. This chain's CDR3 is CASSYGRMNTEAFF. CDR3 nucleotides: TGTGCCAGCAGTTACGGGAGGATGAACACTGAAGCTTTCTTT.

V and J are TRBV29-1 and TRBJ2-2; 8 bases map to TRBD1. The CDR3 runs 15 residues. The V gene end was trimmed by 7 bases and the J gene end by 7 bases; junction bases not matched to a gene: 14. Germline V CDR1 and CDR2: SQVTM, ANQGSEA. CDR3 sequence (DNA): TGCAGCGCCGGCCCTCAGGGGGCGCTTCACGGGGAGCTGTTTTTT. This sequence encodes CSAGPQGALHGELFF.

The V call is TRBV30, the J call TRBJ1-3; D is unclear. Trimming stripped 7 bases from V and 0 bases from J, with 7 bases between. The germline gives CDR1 GTSNPN, CDR2 SVGIG (reference sequence). The CDR3 is 12 residues long. Here the CDR3 reads CASDSSGNTIYF. The CDR3 nucleotides are TGTGCCTCCGACTCCTCTGGAAACACCATATATTTT.

V usage is TRBV3-1 (or the pseudogene TRBV3-2) and J usage is TRBJ1-1; weak D call: TRBD1 (5 bases). V was clipped by 0 bases and J by 0 bases, with 8 bases between them. Looked up from germline, CDR1 is LGHDT and CDR2 is YNNKEL (reference sequence). This CDR3 region has 15 residues. The CDR3 region is CASSQEGGMNTEAFF. In nucleotides, the CDR3 is TGTGCCAGCAGCCAAGAGGGGGGAATGAACACTGAAGCTTTCTTT.